This TCR beta chain is drawn from a study of radiation and T cells in renal cell carcinoma. The study, taken as a whole, reports: In blood, top tumor clones expanded by 2 weeks, shrinking by 4. Without pretreatment biopsies, baseline tumor clonotype presence was undetermined.

Here immunoSEQ multiplex PCR was the method, and the copy in TCRdb shows in-frame clones only, minus some. Altogether approximately 70,000 clones are present, around three quarters being singletons, with the ten largest covering around 6.8%. Per germline, CDR1 SGHTA and CDR2 FQGNSA. V dropped 5 bases and J dropped 5 bases, with 15 bases sitting between them. The CDR3 extends over 15 amino acids. A few counts support this clone. What it binds is not known. This sample's time point: blood 4 weeks post-SBRT, at nephrectomy. Described treatment: 15 Gy SBRT to primary tumor, nephrectomy 4 weeks later. Nephrectomy followed 15 Gy stereotactic body radiation by 4 weeks.

The source material was blood, sampled from a patient whose treatment included radiotherapy and nephrectomy. The genes are TRBV7-2 and TRBJ2-2; a possible D gene is TRBD2 (5 bases). This receptor was identified in a man in his sixties with renal cell carcinoma. CDR3 amino acids: CASSPSDWKTGELFF. The CDR3 nucleotides read TGTGCCAGCAGCCCCTCGGACTGGAAGACCGGGGAGCTGTTTTTT.